This TCR beta chain was captured in a study of cytomegalovirus exposure and HLA in healthy donors. Study at large: Later analysis reported that the approximately 110 validation repertoires shared the platform of the 650 to 700 first-cohort repertoires. Study-wide findings and caveats: Most TCR sequences were uncommon, yet certain public TCRs appeared in many donors. Cytomegalovirus status was reportedly diagnosed by the classifier with high sensitivity and specificity. Subsequent analysis showed first-cohort TCR clusters tending to co-occur in approximately 120 validation repertoires.

Assay: immunoSEQ multiplex PCR; the TCRdb copy retains only in-frame clones and omits some. The data contain 150,000 or so clones, around 89% of them singletons. This CDR3 spans 15 amino acids. V lost 4 bases, J lost 4 bases, and 11 bases lay in between. CDR1 MDHEN and CDR2 SYDVKM come from the germline V gene. Note on this clone: Its target is unknown.

The rearrangement joins TRBV28 to TRBJ2-6, with a possible D match to TRBD1 (6 bases). The sequenced sample was PBMCs. This TCR came from a woman aged 30 to 39 in good health and CMV-seropositive. The CDR3 reads CASSSTGIGANVLTF. CDR3 coding DNA: TGTGCCAGCAGTTCCACAGGGATAGGGGCCAACGTCCTGACTTTC.